A selection of T cell receptor beta chains follows, all from one sample in a study of cytotoxic CD8 clonotypes in ibrutinib-treated CLL. The assay was immunoSEQ multiplex PCR, and TCRdb's table has in-frame clones only and misses some. The table records about 18,000 clones, approximately 80% of them present only once. The material was PBMCs, obtained before ibrutinib treatment. The source is a human donor with chronic lymphocytic leukemia. Each CDR3 is given with its conserved first and last residue. D genes are given only for firm matches. The size entry is marked missing in some rows and otherwise reads once, few, many or a size class.

>.|TRBJ1-1|.|TRBV18
TGTGCCAGCTCACAATCAGACACTGAAGCTTTCTTT
CASSQSDTEAFF
>TRBD2|TRBJ2-1|.|TRBV28
TGTGCCAGCAGTTTATATGGTAGCGGGAAATTGGATGAGCAGTTCTTC
CASSLYGSGKLDEQFF
>.|TRBJ2-5|once|TRBV29-1
TGCAGCGTAACGGGGTCGAAAGAGACCCAGTACTTC
CSVTGSKETQYF
>.|TRBJ1-5|.|TRBV19
TGTGCCAGTAGTATAGAGGCATTTTATAGCAATCAGCCCCAGCATTTT
CASSIEAFYSNQPQHF
>.|TRBJ1-1|.|TRBV19
TGTGCCAGTAGCGAACAGGGACCCACTGAAGCTTTCTTT
CASSEQGPTEAFF
>TRBD2|TRBJ2-7|.|TRBV7-2
TGTGCCAGCAGCTTAGTCCTAGCGGGTCTGGGATCCTACGAGCAGTACTTC
CASSLVLAGLGSYEQYF
>.|TRBJ1-2|.|TRBV7-9
TGTGCCAGCAGCTCCCCAGGAGAGGAGGGCTACACCTTC
CASSSPGEEGYTF
>TRBD2|TRBJ2-4|.|TRBV27
TGTGCCAGCAGTTTATCTGGCGGGAGGCGGGAAAACATTCAGTACTTC
CASSLSGGRRENIQYF
>TRBD1|TRBJ1-1|.|TRBV6-5
TGTGCCAGCAGTTACTCGAGGGAGGGGGCAAACACTGAAGCTTTCTTT
CASSYSREGANTEAFF
>.|TRBJ2-7|.|TRBV9
TGTGCCAGCAGCGTAACAGGGATTCCCTACGAGCAGTACTTC
CASSVTGIPYEQYF